This T cell receptor beta chain was sequenced during a study of technical replicates of blood from a few donors. The table came from immunoSEQ multiplex PCR; TCRdb's copy has only in-frame clones and leaves some out. Here the sample spans 60,000 to 90,000 clones, roughly 90% being singletons. The germline gives CDR1 GTSNPN, CDR2 SVGIG (reference sequence). The CDR3 has 15 residues. V lost 0 bases to trimming and J lost 2 bases, with 13 bases between them. The gene calls are TRBV30 and TRBJ1-1; D is perhaps TRBD1 (5 bases). The TCR comes from a human donor in good health. The sample comprised T cells isolated from PBMCs. CDR3 nucleotides: TGTGCCTGGAGTGTACTCGGGGGAGCAAACACTGAAGCTTTCTTT. Amino acid sequence: CAWSVLGGANTEAFF.